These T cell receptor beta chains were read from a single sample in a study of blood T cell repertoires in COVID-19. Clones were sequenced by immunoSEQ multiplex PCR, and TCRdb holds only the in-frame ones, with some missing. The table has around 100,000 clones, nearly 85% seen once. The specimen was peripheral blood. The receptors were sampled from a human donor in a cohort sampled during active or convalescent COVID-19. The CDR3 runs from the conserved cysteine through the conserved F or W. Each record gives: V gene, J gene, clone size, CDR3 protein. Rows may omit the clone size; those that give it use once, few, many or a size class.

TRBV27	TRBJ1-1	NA	CASSPLRGIPLVNTEAFF
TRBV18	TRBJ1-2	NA	CASSPKTGVDYGYTF
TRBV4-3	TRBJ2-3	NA	CASSQEFSSGGVSDTQYF
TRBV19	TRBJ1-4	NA	CASSIGQGAANEKLFF
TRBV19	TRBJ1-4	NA	CASSSDRDEKLFF
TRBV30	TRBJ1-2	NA	CAWNRGQGLSGYTF
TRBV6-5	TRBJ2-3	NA	CASRLDRHGDTQYF
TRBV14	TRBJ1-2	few	CASSQDRHFYGYTF
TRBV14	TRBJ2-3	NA	CASSQDPTGTGVPTDTQYF
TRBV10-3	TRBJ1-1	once	CACRVAGADEAFF
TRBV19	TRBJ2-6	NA	CASGIRGNVLTF
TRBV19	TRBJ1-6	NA	CASSIIQGGNSPLHF
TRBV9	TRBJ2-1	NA	CASSVYSVNNEQFF
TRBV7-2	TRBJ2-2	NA	CASSIQRNTGELFF
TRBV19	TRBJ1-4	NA	CASRTGGASNEKLFF
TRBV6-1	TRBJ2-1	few	CASSEFVLANNEQFF
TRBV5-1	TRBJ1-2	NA	CASSLEGQGAGGYTF
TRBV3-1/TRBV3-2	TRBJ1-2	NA	CASSQTRTGDGYTF
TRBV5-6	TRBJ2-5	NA	CASSWDSQETQYF
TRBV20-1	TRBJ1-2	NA	CSASPGRYGYTF
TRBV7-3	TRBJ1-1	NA	CASSPIPGTVAFF
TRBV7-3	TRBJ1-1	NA	CASSKDTGGLGPGAEAFF
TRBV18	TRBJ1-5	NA	CASSPSTESNQPQHF
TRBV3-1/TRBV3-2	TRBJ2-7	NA	CASSHLSQATLRHEQYF
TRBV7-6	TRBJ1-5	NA	CASSLRSGRGNQPQHF
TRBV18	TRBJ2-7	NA	CASSPSSGIGEQYF
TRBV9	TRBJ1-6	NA	CASSGAGNYNSPLHF
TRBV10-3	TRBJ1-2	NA	CAISESGRGSYGYTF
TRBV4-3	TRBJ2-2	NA	CASSLTDTGELFF
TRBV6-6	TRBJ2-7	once	CASSYDRVYEQYF
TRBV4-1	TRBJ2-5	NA	CASSQGTGYETQYF
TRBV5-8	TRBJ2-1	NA	CASSARASSYNEQFF
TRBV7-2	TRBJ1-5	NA	CASSLAGPNQPQHF
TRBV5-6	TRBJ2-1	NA	CASSLVIGRNEQFF
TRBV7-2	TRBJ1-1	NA	CASSLGQNQAEAFF
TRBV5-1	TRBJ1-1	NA	CASSLGGQGRLAEAFF
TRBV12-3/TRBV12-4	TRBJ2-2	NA	CASSQTGELFF
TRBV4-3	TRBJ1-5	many	CASSPYRGGQPQHF
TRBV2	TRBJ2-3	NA	CAGRQLGTDTQYF
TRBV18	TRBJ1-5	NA	CASSPTGTGVQPQHF
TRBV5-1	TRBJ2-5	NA	CASRDSGGPYQETQYF
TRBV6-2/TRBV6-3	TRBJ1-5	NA	CASSWGINQPQHF
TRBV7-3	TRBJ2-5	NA	CASRAQGQETQYF
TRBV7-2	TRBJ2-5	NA	CASSLGLQGLRETQYF
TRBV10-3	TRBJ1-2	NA	CALQPGTGNSGYTF
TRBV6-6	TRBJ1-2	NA	CASSAGTEYGYTF
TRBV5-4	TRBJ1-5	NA	CASSFGGSNQPQHF
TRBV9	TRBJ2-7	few	CASSVGYGTGTYEQYF
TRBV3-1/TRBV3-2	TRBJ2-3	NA	CASSQTSGSTDTQYF
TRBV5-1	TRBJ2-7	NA	CASSSWTGGGEQYF
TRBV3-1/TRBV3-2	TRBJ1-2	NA	CASSRTNPSYGYTF
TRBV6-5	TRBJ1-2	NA	CASSSGTANTYGYTF
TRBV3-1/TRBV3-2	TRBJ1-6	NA	CASSQHQGADNSPLHF
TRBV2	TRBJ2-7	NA	CASSDGRGRFYEQYF
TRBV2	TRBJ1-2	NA	CASAKEVNYGYTF
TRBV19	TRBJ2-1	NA	CASSIWQGARNEQFF
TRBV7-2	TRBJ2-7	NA	CASSFLAPMPGWLRNEQYF
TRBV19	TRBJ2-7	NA	CASRSRDKKVQYF
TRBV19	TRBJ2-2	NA	CASSLSNTGELFF